Presented here are 29 T cell receptor beta chains from one specimen sequenced in a study of patients and donors after allogeneic stem cell transplantation (dated by TCRdb to between 2020 and 2021). Library preparation was by RT-PCR. Sequencing was carried out with a NextSeq 550. Through fastp at Q25 and MiXCR, TCRdb rebuilt clones from the public reads, retaining in-frame beta chains. Entries that share a CDR3 protein sequence are merged under the most common genes and DNA. This sample lists some 880,000 distinct CDR3 sequences; more than 15% were detected once. The ten largest make up approximately 5.9% of the sample. The sequenced sample was blood, either unsorted or a sorted T cell fraction (not recorded which). Source of these receptors: a human donor who was either an allogeneic HSCT recipient or a stem cell or donor lymphocyte infusion donor (not recorded which). It is not recorded whose cells these are; they may come from a transplant donor.

This clonotype was detected a few times. V and J are TRBV20-1 and TRBJ2-5; TRBD2 matches 9 bases. The CDR3 totals 15 residues. From germline, CDR1 is DFQATT and CDR2 SNEGSKA (reference sequence). The trim removed 0 bases at V and 2 bases at J, leaving 4 bases unmatched. CDR3 DNA: TGCAGTGCTAGAGATATGACTAGCGGACAAGAGACCCAGTACTTC. Residues: CSARDMTSGQETQYF.

The chain has TRBV6-1 and TRBJ2-5; D is possibly TRBD1 or TRBD2 (5 bases each). V was cut by 7 bases and J by 1 base, with 13 bases left in between. Germline V gene lookup returns CDR1 MNHNS and CDR2 SASEGT. This CDR3 has 14 residues. CDR3 nucleotide sequence: TGTGCCAGCATCGGCACCGGGGCCCAAGAGACCCAGTACTTC. This gives the protein CASIGTGAQETQYF.

The chain employs TRBV29-1 and TRBJ1-2; D remains ambiguous. V was shortened by 4 bases and J by 4 bases, with 16 bases between the two germline ends. Germline CDR1 SQVTM, CDR2 ANQGSEA. The CDR3 has 14 amino acids. The chain's CDR3 is CSVGLSALGYGYTF. In DNA form, the CDR3 reads TGCAGCGTTGGATTGTCAGCTTTAGGCTATGGCTACACCTTC.

The chain employs TRBV29-1 and TRBJ2-7, with D tentatively TRBD1 or TRBD2 (5 bases each). Germline V gene data show CDR1 as SQVTM and CDR2 as ANQGSEA. Trimming pared 4 bases from V and 1 base from J, leaving 11 bases between. The CDR3 is 13 amino acids. CDR3 in DNA: TGCAGCGTTGGGAGGCAGGGATCCTACGAGCAGTACTTC. It encodes CSVGRQGSYEQYF.

This clonotype was seen a few times. The V gene is TRBV30, the J gene TRBJ2-7; maybe TRBD2 (6 bases). The CDR3 is 12 residues long. The ends were cut back, 2 bases at V and 3 bases at J, with 8 bases in the middle. Germline lookup yields CDR1 GTSNPN and CDR2 SVGIG (reference sequence). CDR3 bases: TGTGCCTGGAGTCAGGGAGGCTACGAGCAGTACTTC. Encoded protein: CAWSQGGYEQYF.

This clonotype was counted between two and nine times. The V call is TRBV18, the J call TRBJ1-3; no firm D call. Trimming took 3 bases from V and 7 from J, leaving 4 bases between them. Germline CDR1 is KGHSH and CDR2 is LQKENI. This CDR3 is 11 amino acids long. CDR3 protein: CASSPSNTIYF. As DNA, the CDR3 is TGTGCCAGCTCACCCTCCAACACCATATATTTT.

There are many counts of this clonotype. CDR3 region: CASSLRYLRGYNEQFF. CDR3 bases: TGTGCCAGCAGTTTACGTTATCTCAGGGGTTACAATGAGCAGTTCTTC. This chain links TRBV12-3 or TRBV12-4 with TRBJ2-1; possible D gene TRBD1, 6 bases. The length of the CDR3 is 16 residues. Deletions cut 2 bases from V and 4 bases from J, with 15 bases between.

Only a few counts were recorded for this clonotype. The chain employs TRBV27 and TRBJ1-2; 7 bases are shared with TRBD1. J was trimmed by 3 bases and V by 8 bases; bases with no gene match: 9. The CDR3 loop spans 14 amino acids. In germline, CDR1 is MNHEY, CDR2 SMNVEV (reference sequence). The DNA of the CDR3 is TGTGCCAGCGGAAATCCCGGGACAGACTATGGCTACACCTTC. Protein product: CASGNPGTDYGYTF.

Only a few counts were recorded for this clonotype. The chain has TRBV27 and TRBJ2-7; 7 bases are a match to TRBD1. V dropped 5 bases and J dropped 3; count of bases not matched to a gene: 7. Germline values: CDR1 MNHEY, CDR2 SMNVEV (reference sequence). This CDR3 contains 14 residues. Written as DNA, the CDR3 is TGTGCCAGCAGTCCCCACGGACAGGTCTACGAGCAGTACTTC. Translation gives CASSPHGQVYEQYF.

There are a few counts of this clonotype. The chain recombines TRBV7-2 with TRBJ1-6; D is perhaps TRBD1 (5 bases). CDR1 is SGHTA and CDR2 is FQGNSA in the germline V gene. Trimming took 1 base from V and 7 from J, leaving 8 bases between them. The CDR3 consists of 14 residues. CDR3 coding DNA: TGTGCCAGCAGCTTAGGAGAGGGGAATTCACCCCTCCACTTT. Residues: CASSLGEGNSPLHF.

The chain joins TRBV12-3 or TRBV12-4 to TRBJ2-1; TRBD2 aligns across 8 bases. Losses at the gene ends were 7 bases for V and 5 bases for J; bases not matched to a gene: 7. This CDR3 region has 14 residues. The CDR3 DNA follows: TGTGCCAGCAATGAGGGACTAGTGAACAATGAGCAGTTCTTC. Translated: CASNEGLVNNEQFF.

The chain joins TRBV24-1 to TRBJ2-5; D might be TRBD2 (6 bases). The CDR3 spans 15 residues. Trimming shortened V by 4 bases and J by 3 bases, and 14 bases separated the two germline ends. Germline V gene sequence: CDR1 KGHDR, CDR2 SFDVKD. CDR3 sequence reads: CATSDLGGAEETQYF. The DNA for the CDR3 is TGTGCCACCAGTGACCTCGGCGGGGCCGAAGAGACCCAGTACTTC.

This clonotype was recorded a few times. This CDR3 is CASSQESGVANYGYTF. The CDR3 DNA sequence: TGTGCCAGCAGCCAAGAATCCGGGGTAGCTAACTATGGCTACACCTTC. The rearrangement links TRBV4-2 to TRBJ1-2, with D uncertain. V gave up 0 bases and J gave up 0 bases, with 11 bases separating them. CDR3 length: 16 amino acids. Germline CDR1 is LGHNA and CDR2 is YNFKEQ.

This clonotype was counted a few times. The chain is built from TRBV5-1 and TRBJ2-3; TRBD2 agrees at 8 bases. V shed 2 bases and J 2 bases; nucleotides not matched to a gene: 13. This CDR3 contains 18 residues. Germline CDR1 is SGHRS and CDR2 is YFSETQ. Here the CDR3 DNA reads TGCGCCAGCAGCTTTTTTCTAAAACTAGCGGTTGACACAGATACGCAGTATTTT. Translation gives CASSFFLKLAVDTDTQYF.

This rearrangement joins TRBV6-5 to TRBJ2-7; 9 bases map to TRBD2. The CDR3 totals 14 residues. The junction had 4 bases not matched to a gene; V was cut back by 2 bases and J by 5 bases. Germline CDR1 and CDR2: MNHEY and SVGAGI. The DNA of the CDR3 is TGTGCCAGCAGTTACACTGGGACTAGCCACGAGCAGTACTTC. Translation: CASSYTGTSHEQYF.

The V gene is TRBV6-6, the J gene TRBJ2-1; a weak D match, TRBD2 (6 bases). Germline loops: CDR1 MNHNY, CDR2 SVGAGI (reference sequence). The V gene lost 6 bases and the J gene lost 9 bases, with 15 bases spanning the gap. The CDR3 extends over 13 amino acids. The CDR3, as DNA: TGTGCCAGCAGCCGACTGGGCGGGGCTGAGCAGTTCTTC. This gives the protein CASSRLGGAEQFF.

With respect to this clonotype: Relative to the germline gene, one junction end is altered; a read error may explain this. This chain uses TRBV12-3 or TRBV12-4 with TRBJ1-3; D uncertain. The CDR3 loop spans 14 amino acids. The CDR3: CASSLSGSENTIYF. The CDR3 DNA is TGTGCCAGCAGTTTATCAGGTTCTGAAAACACCATATATTTT.

The J gene is TRBJ2-7, the V gene TRBV9; tentatively, D is TRBD1 (6 bases). The CDR3 loop spans 14 amino acids. The V gene's germline CDR1 is SGDLS and CDR2 YYNGEE. V lost 0 bases, J lost 3 bases, and 10 bases lay in between. The CDR3 DNA follows: TGTGCCAGCAGCGTAGCGGTAGGGGGCTACGAGCAGTACTTC. Translating it yields CASSVAVGGYEQYF.

This clonotype was observed a handful of times. The rearrangement links TRBV20-1 to TRBJ2-1, with 7 nucleotides matching TRBD2. V shed 0 bases and J 10 bases; nucleotides not matched to a gene: 6. CDR1 and CDR2 (germline): DFQATT, SNEGSKA (reference sequence). This CDR3 is built from 13 residues. The CDR3 DNA sequence: TGCAGTGCTAGAGATGGACTAGTTGGGGAGCAGTTCTTC. It translates to CSARDGLVGEQFF.

This clonotype has more than one count but fewer than ten. The chain links TRBV20-1 to TRBJ2-5; 11 nucleotides line up with TRBD2. The CDR3 has 16 amino acids. In germline, CDR1 is DFQATT, CDR2 SNEGSKA (reference sequence). After removal of 2 bases from V and 1 base from J, the junction contained 6 bases not matched to a gene. The CDR3 DNA sequence: TGCAGTGCTAGACATCGGACTAGCGGGCCCCAAGAGACCCAGTACTTC. Protein sequence: CSARHRTSGPQETQYF.

This clonotype was counted at least ten times. V is TRBV10-3 and J is TRBJ1-5; D ambiguous. Germline loops: CDR1 ENHRY, CDR2 SYGVKD. The CDR3 runs to 14 residues. Trimming removed 1 base at V and 8 bases at J, with 12 bases between. The CDR3 loop reads CAISEFSNEEPQHF. The CDR3 coding sequence is TGTGCCATCAGTGAGTTTTCGAATGAGGAGCCCCAGCATTTT.

This clonotype was detected only a few times. V is TRBV9 and J is TRBJ1-2, with D perhaps matching TRBD1 (6 bases). Per the germline V gene, CDR1 is SGDLS and CDR2 is YYNGEE. The CDR3 has 17 residues. V dropped 3 bases and J dropped 5 bases, with 23 bases sitting between them. CDR3 DNA sequence: TGTGCCAGCAGCGAGAGTTTAAACCGGGACACCCGGTATGGCTACACCTTC. Its translation is CASSESLNRDTRYGYTF.

The table lists this clonotype with a few counts. This chain uses TRBV3-1 with TRBJ2-4; D uncertain. Germline V gives CDR1 LGHDT, CDR2 YNNKEL (reference sequence). The V gene lost 1 base and the J gene lost 7 bases, with 17 bases spanning the gap. The CDR3 is 16 amino acids. In DNA, the CDR3 is TGTGCCAGCAGCCAAGTAGGCGGCTACATGGAGAACATTCAGTACTTC. Translation: CASSQVGGYMENIQYF. Full variable domain (outside the CDR3, taken from reference TRBV3-1 and TRBJ2-4): DTAVSQTPKYLVTQMGNDKSIKCEQNLGHDTMYWYKQDSKKFLKIMFSYNNKELIINETVPNRFSPKSPDKAHLNLHINSLELGDSAVYFCASSQVGGYMENIQYFGAGTRLSVL.

This clonotype was recorded a few times. The chain has TRBV3-1 and TRBJ2-7; the D call may be TRBD1 or TRBD2 (5 bases each). V gave up 2 bases and J gave up 2 bases, with 16 bases separating them. The CDR3 totals 16 residues. CDR1 and CDR2 from the germline V gene are LGHDT and YNNKEL (reference sequence). The chain's CDR3 is CASSQLKLGAAYEQYF. DNA of the CDR3: TGTGCCAGCAGCCAACTCAAGCTCGGGGCTGCCTACGAGCAGTACTTC.

As for this clonotype: A much larger clone differs from this one at a single base, so this may be a read error. The gene calls are TRBV10-3 and TRBJ2-3; D ambiguous. Germline-derived CDR1 and CDR2 are ENHRY and SYGVKD. There are 11 residues in the CDR3. Trimming took 6 bases from V and 2 from J, leaving 3 bases between them. CDR3 amino acids: CAIRYTDTQYF. DNA for the CDR3: TGTGCCATCAGGTACACAGATACGCAGTATTTT.

This clonotype turned up a few times. The rearrangement joins TRBV6-5 to TRBJ1-2; possibly TRBD1 for D (5 bases). The V end was cut by 0 bases, the J end by 0 bases, with 14 bases between. Looked up from germline, CDR1 is MNHEY and CDR2 is SVGAGI. CDR3 length equals 17 residues. The CDR3 nucleotides read TGTGCCAGCAGTTACTCGTGGCAGGGAGGCCCTAACTATGGCTACACCTTC. Translating it yields CASSYSWQGGPNYGYTF.

V is TRBV5-1 and J is TRBJ2-3, with 10 bases matching TRBD2. This CDR3 region has 15 residues. Germline V gene data show CDR1 as SGHRS and CDR2 as YFSETQ. Trimming cost V 4 bases and J 8 bases; bases outside gene matches: 10. The CDR3 DNA reads as TGCGCCAGCAGCGAACTAGCGGGGAGCCCTGGTACGCAGTATTTT. Its protein product is CASSELAGSPGTQYF.

V usage is TRBV29-1 and J usage is TRBJ2-7; 7 bases are a match to TRBD1. The junction had 4 bases not matched to a gene; V was cut back by 3 bases and J by 2 bases. This CDR3 spans 13 amino acids. Per the germline V gene, CDR1 is SQVTM and CDR2 is ANQGSEA. The CDR3 spells CSVDGTETYEQYF. The CDR3 bases are TGCAGCGTTGACGGGACAGAGACCTACGAGCAGTACTTC.

The rearrangement joins TRBV3-1 to TRBJ2-2; no reliable D call. The CDR3 is 12 residues long. Trimming left V 3 bases short and J 8 bases short, with 7 bases between. Germline V CDR1 and CDR2: LGHDT, YNNKEL (reference sequence). CDR3 in amino acids: CASSQSQGELFF. The CDR3, as DNA: TGTGCCAGCAGCCAGAGTCAGGGGGAGCTGTTTTTT.